The clone carrying this TCR beta chain has only a few counts. As yet, its antigen is unknown. Looked up from germline, CDR1 is DFQATT and CDR2 is SNEGSKA (reference sequence). The CDR3 contains 15 residues. V was pared by 3 bases and J by 7 bases, with 12 bases of the junction left unmatched. This sample stems from a study of response to subunit inactivated influenza vaccine. The study's findings and limits: A suggestion made by the authors is that each seasonal influenza vaccination recruits few new T cells.

MiXCR, run by TCRdb on the RT-PCR reads, gives a single entry per CDR3 protein. The sample carries hundreds of thousands of distinct CDR3 sequences, about 10% recorded once. The same sample was also used in a study of T cells expressing NK-cell markers. That work contributes: The TCR beta cDNA came from 5'RACE template switching with UMIs. Obtained from sorted CD3+CD56+NKG2C+, CD3+CD56+NKG2C- and CD3+CD56-NKG2C+ T cells were the TCR beta repertoires. Sorting of alpha-beta TCR T cells alone was achieved in several experiments with an anti-gamma-delta TCR antibody. There were a handful of donors in whom these clonotypes also led the CD3+CD56-NKG2C+ fraction.

Sequencing was performed on PBMCs from blood, taken on the day of vaccination. The receptor's source is a man aged 45-65 years who received an inactivated influenza vaccine. The rearrangement uses TRBV20-1 and TRBJ2-1; 7 bases match TRBD1. CDR3 sequence reads: CSASSRQGVRNEQFF. CDR3 sequence (DNA): TGCAGTGCTAGTTCGCGCCAGGGGGTGAGGAATGAGCAGTTCTTC.